Below, one T cell receptor beta chain is given with its context. The sample is drawn from a study of blood T cell repertoires in COVID-19. About the research overall: From the United States, Italy and Spain came samples of acute and convalescent COVID-19. Sample material is recorded as cDNA or gDNA derived from T cells, B-cell-depleted T cells, or PBMCs.

The J segment lost 0 bases and the V segment lost 6 bases, leaving 5 bases of the junction unmatched. CDR1 is SQVTM and CDR2 is ANQGSEA in the germline V gene. The CDR3 runs to 13 residues. Per the authors' pipeline: Amplification from reference gene primers served as the basis for estimated nucleated cell counts. The assay was immunoSEQ multiplex PCR, and TCRdb's table has in-frame clones only and misses some. V and J calls and clone size are copied from that table; D and trimming were computed from the DNA. This table holds about 98,000 clones, approximately 82% found once. The receptor comes from a man in his 70s with active or convalescent COVID-19. Sequencing was carried out using peripheral blood. The genes are TRBV29-1 and TRBJ2-7, with 7 positions matching TRBD1. Here the CDR3 reads CSVKTGSSYEQYF. CDR3 bases: TGCAGCGTCAAGACAGGGAGCTCCTACGAGCAGTACTTC.